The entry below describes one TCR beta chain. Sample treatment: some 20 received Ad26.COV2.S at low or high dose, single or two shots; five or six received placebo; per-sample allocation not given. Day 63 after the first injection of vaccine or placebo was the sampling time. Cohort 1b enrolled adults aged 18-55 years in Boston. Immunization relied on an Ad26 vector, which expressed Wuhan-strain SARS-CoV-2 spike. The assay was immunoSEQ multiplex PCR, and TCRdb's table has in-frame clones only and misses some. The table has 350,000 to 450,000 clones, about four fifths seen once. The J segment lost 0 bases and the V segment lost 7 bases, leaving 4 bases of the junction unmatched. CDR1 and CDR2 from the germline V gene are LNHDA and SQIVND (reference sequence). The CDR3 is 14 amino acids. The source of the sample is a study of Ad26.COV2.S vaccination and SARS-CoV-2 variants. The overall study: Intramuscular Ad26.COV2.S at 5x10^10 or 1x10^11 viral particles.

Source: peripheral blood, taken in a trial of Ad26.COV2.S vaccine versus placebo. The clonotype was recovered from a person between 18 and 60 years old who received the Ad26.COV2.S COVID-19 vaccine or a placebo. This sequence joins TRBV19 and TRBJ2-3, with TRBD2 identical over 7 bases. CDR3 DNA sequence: TGTGCCAGTATTATGGGGGGGAGCACAGATACGCAGTATTTT. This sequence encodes CASIMGGSTDTQYF.